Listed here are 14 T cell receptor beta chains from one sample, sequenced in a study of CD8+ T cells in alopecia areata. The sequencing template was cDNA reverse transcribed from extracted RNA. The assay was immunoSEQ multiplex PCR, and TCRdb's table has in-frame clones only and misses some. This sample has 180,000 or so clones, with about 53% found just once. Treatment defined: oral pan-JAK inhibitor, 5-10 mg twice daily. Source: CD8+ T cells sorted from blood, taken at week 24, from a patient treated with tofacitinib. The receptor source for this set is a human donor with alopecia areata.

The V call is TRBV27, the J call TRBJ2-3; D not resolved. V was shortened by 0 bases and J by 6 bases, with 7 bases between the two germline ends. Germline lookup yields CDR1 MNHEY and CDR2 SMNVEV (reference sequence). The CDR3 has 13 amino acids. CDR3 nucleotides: TGTGCCAGCAGTTTATCGGTTTTGGATACGCAGTATTTT. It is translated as CASSLSVLDTQYF.

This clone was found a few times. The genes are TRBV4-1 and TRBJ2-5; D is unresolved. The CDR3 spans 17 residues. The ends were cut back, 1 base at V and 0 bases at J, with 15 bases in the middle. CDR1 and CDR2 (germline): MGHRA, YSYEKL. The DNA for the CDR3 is TGCGCCAGCAGCCAAGGGTTGACGGGCAGCCACCAAGAGACCCAGTACTTC. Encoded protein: CASSQGLTGSHQETQYF.

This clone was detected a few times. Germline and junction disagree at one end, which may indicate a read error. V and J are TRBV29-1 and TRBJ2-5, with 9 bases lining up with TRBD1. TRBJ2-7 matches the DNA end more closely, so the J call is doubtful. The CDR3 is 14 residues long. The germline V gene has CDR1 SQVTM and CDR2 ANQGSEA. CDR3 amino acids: CSVEGTGWPYEQYF. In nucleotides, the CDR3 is TGCAGCGTCGAAGGGACAGGGTGGCCCTACGAGCAGTACTTC.

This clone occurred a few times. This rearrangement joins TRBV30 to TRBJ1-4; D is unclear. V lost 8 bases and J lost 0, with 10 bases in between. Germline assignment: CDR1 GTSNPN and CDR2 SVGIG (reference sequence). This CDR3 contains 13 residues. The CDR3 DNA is TGTGCCCTCCAAGCTTCAACTAATGAAAAACTGTTTTTT. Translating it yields CALQASTNEKLFF.

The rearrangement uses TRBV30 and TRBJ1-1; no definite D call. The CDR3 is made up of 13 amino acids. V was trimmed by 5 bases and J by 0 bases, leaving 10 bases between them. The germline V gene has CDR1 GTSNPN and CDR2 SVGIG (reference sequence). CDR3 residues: CAWGEAVNTEAFF. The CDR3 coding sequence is TGTGCCTGGGGAGAGGCAGTGAACACTGAAGCTTTCTTT.

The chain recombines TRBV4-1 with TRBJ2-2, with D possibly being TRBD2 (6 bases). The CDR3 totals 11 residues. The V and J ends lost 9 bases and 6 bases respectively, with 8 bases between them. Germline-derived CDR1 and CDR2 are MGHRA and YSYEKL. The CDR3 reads CASTSSGELFF. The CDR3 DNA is TGCGCCAGTACTAGCTCCGGGGAGCTGTTTTTT.

CDR3 protein: CATSDSSYEQYF. CDR3 coding DNA: TGTGCCACTTCGGACAGCTCCTACGAGCAGTACTTC. This chain joins TRBV19 and TRBJ2-7; tentatively, D is TRBD1 (6 bases). The CDR3 totals 12 residues. The germline CDR1 and CDR2 sequences are LNHDA and SQIVND (reference sequence). Trimming cost V 10 bases and J 0 bases, with 10 bases left between them.

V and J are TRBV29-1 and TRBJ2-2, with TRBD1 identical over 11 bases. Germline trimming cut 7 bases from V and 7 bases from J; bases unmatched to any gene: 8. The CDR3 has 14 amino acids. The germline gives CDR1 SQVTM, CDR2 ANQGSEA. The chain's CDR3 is CSARGQGEVGELFF. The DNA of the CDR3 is TGCAGCGCCAGGGGACAGGGGGAGGTCGGGGAGCTGTTTTTT.

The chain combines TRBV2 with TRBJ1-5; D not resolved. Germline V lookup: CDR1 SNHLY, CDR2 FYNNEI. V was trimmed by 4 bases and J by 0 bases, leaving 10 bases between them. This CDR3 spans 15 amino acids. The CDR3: CASSVSRNSNQPQHF. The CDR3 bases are TGTGCCAGCAGTGTCTCCAGGAATAGCAATCAGCCCCAGCATTTT.

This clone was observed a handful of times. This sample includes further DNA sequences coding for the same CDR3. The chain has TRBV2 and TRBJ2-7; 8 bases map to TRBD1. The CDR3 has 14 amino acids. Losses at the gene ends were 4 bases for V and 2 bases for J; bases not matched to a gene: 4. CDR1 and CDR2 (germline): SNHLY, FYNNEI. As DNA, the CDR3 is TGTGCCAGCAGTGTGGGGACAGGCGCCTACGAGCAGTACTTC. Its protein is CASSVGTGAYEQYF.

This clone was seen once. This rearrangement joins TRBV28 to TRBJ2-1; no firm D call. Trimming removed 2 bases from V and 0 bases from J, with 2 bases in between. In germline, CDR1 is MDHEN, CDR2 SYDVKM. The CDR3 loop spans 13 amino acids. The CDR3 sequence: CASSLNSYNEQFF. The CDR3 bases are TGTGCCAGCAGTTTAAACTCCTACAATGAGCAGTTCTTC.

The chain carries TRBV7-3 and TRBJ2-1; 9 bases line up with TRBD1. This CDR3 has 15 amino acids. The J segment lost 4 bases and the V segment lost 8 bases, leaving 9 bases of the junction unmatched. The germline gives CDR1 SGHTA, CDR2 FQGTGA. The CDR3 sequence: CASSEQGAPYNEQFF. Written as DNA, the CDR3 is TGTGCCAGCTCTGAACAGGGGGCCCCTTACAATGAGCAGTTCTTC.

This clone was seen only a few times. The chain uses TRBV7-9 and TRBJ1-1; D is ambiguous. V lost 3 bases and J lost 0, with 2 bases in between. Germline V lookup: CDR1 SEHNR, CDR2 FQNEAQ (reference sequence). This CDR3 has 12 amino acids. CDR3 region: CASSFVNTEAFF. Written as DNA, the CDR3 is TGTGCCAGCAGCTTCGTGAACACTGAAGCTTTCTTT.

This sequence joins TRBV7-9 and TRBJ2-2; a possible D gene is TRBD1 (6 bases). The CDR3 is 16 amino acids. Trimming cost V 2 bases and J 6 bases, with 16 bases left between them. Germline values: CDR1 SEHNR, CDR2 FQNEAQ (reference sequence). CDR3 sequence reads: CASSLNRADFPGELFF. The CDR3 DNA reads TGTGCCAGCAGCTTAAACAGGGCGGACTTCCCCGGGGAGCTGTTTTTT.